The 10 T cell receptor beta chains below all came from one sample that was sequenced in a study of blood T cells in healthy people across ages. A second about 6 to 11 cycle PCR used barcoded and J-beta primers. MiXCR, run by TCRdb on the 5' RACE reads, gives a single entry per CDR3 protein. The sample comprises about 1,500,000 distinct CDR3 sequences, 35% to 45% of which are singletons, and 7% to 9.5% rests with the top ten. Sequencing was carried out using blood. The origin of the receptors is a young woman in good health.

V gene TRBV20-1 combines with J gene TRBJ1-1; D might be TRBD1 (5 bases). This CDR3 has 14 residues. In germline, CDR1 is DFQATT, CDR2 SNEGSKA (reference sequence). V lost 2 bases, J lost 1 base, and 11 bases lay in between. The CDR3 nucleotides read TGCAGTGCTAGAATCGGGGGTGGGAACACTGAAGCTTTCTTT. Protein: CSARIGGGNTEAFF.

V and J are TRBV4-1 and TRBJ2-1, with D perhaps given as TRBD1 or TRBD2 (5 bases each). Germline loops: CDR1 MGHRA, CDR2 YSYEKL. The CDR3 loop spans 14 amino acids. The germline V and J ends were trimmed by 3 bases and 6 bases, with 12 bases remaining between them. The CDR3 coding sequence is TGCGCCAGCAGCCACCGACAGAGGGGCAATGAGCAGTTCTTC. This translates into CASSHRQRGNEQFF.

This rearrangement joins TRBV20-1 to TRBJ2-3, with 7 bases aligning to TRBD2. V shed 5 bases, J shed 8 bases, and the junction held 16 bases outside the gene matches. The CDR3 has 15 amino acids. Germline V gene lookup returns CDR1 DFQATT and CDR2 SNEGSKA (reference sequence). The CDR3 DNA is TGCAGTGCTCGGGGTGGGGGGGATTTCGTGTCTACGCAGTATTTT. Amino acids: CSARGGGDFVSTQYF.

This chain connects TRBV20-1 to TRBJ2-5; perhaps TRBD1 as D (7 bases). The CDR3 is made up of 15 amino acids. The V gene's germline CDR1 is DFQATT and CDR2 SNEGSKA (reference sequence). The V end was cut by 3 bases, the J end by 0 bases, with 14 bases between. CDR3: CSARDRTIYQETQYF. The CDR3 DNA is TGCAGTGCTAGGGACAGGACTATCTACCAAGAGACCCAGTACTTC.

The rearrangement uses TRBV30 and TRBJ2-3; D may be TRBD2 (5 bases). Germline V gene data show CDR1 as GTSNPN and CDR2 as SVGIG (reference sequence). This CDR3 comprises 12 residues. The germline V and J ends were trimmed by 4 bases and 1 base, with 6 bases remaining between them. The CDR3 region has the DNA TGTGCCTGGACCGGGGGCACAGATACGCAGTATTTT. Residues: CAWTGGTDTQYF.

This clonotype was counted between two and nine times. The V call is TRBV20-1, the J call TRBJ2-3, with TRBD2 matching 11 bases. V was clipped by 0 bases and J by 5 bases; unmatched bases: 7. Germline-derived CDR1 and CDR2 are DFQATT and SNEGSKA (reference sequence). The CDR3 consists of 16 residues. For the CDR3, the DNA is TGCAGTGCTAGAGAGTCGGCTCTAGCGGGGGGAGATACGCAGTATTTT. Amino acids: CSARESALAGGDTQYF.

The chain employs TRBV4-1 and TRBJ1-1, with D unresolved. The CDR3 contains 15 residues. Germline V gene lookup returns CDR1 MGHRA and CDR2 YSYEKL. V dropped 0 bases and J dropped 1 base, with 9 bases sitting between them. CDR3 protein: CASSQDSGRNTEAFF. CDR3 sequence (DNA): TGCGCCAGCAGCCAAGATTCGGGTCGGAACACTGAAGCTTTCTTT.

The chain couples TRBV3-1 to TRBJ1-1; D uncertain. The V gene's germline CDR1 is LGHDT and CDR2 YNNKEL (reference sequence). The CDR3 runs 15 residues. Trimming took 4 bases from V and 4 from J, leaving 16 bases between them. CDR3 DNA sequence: TGTGCCAGCAGCCCCTCCGGCATGGCGGGCACTGAAGCTTTCTTT. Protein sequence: CASSPSGMAGTEAFF. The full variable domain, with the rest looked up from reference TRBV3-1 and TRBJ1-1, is DTAVSQTPKYLVTQMGNDKSIKCEQNLGHDTMYWYKQDSKKFLKIMFSYNNKELIINETVPNRFSPKSPDKAHLNLHINSLELGDSAVYFCASSPSGMAGTEAFFGQGTRLTVV.

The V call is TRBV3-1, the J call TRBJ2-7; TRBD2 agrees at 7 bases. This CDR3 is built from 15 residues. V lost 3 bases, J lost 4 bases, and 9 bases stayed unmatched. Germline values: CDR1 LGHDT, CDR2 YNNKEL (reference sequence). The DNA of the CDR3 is TGTGCCAGCAGCCAGATCAGCGGGGATCCTTACGAGCAGTACTTC. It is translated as CASSQISGDPYEQYF.

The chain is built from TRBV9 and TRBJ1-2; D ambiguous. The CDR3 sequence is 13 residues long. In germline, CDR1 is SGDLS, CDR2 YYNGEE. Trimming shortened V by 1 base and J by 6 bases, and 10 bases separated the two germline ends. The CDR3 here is CASSVLDRHGYTF. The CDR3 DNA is TGTGCCAGCAGCGTACTTGACCGCCATGGCTACACCTTC.